What follows are 18 T cell receptor beta chains derived from one specimen sequenced in a study of HIV-infected patients and healthy controls (dated 2014 in TCRdb). The library was made by 5' RACE. Sequencer: Illumina MiSeq. 500 ng RNA was reverse transcribed with SuperScript III using primers against the alpha and beta constant regions. Alpha and beta chain libraries were generated separately via chain-specific third strand synthesis with multiplexing indices. TCRdb reprocessed the public reads (quality trimming at Q25 with fastp, clone calling with MiXCR) and kept in-frame beta chains. Duplicate CDR3 protein sequences are folded into a single record with the most common DNA and genes. The sample has 19,000 or so distinct CDR3 sequences on record, 9.5% to 15% of them singletons. The top ten hold approximately 10% of the sample. Since whole blood was used without any cell fractionation, the repertoire reflected all peripheral T cells in unsorted form.

The sequencing sample was made of blood. The source of these receptors is an adult in good health.

The chain couples TRBV7-9 to TRBJ1-6; D ambiguous. V gave up 5 bases and J gave up 9 bases, with 17 bases separating them. The CDR3 has 15 residues. Germline V CDR1 and CDR2: SEHNR, FQNEAQ (reference sequence). CDR3 sequence reads: CASSHEASLSSPLHF. The CDR3 DNA follows: TGTGCCAGCAGCCACGAGGCGTCCTTGAGTTCACCCCTCCACTTT.

This clonotype has ten or more counts. V is TRBV29-1 and J is TRBJ1-1, with D unresolved. CDR3 length equals 11 residues. Germline V gives CDR1 SQVTM, CDR2 ANQGSEA. V was pared by 7 bases and J by 2 bases, with 8 bases between. Here the CDR3 DNA reads TGCAGCGGGTTGGGAAACACTGAAGCTTTCTTT. Its translation: CSGLGNTEAFF.

The J gene is TRBJ2-5, the V gene TRBV5-1; a possible D gene is TRBD1 (6 bases). The CDR3 consists of 15 residues. Germline V CDR1 and CDR2: SGHRS, YFSETQ. Trimming took 1 base from V and 5 from J, leaving 15 bases between them. CDR3: CASSLMGAIHETQYF. In DNA, the CDR3 is TGCGCCAGCAGCTTGATGGGGGCTATTCACGAGACCCAGTACTTC.

This clonotype was seen ten or more times. Here the CDR3 reads CASSQFLGDEQFF. CDR3 in DNA: TGTGCCAGCAGCCAATTTCTAGGAGATGAGCAGTTCTTC. The V gene is TRBV3-1, the J gene TRBJ2-1, with unresolved D. The V gene's germline CDR1 is LGHDT and CDR2 YNNKEL (reference sequence). The CDR3 is made up of 13 amino acids. The ends were cut back, 2 bases at V and 8 bases at J, with 10 bases in the middle.

At least ten counts were recorded for this clonotype. The CDR3 nucleotides read TGCAGTGCTAGGGTACCTGGGAGGGGCGGTCAGCCCCAGCATTTT. Translation: CSARVPGRGGQPQHF. V is TRBV20-1 and J is TRBJ1-5; possibly TRBD1 for D (5 bases). The CDR3 spans 15 residues. V was shortened by 3 bases and J by 6 bases, with 18 bases between the two germline ends. CDR1 DFQATT and CDR2 SNEGSKA come from the germline V gene (reference sequence).

This clonotype has a handful of counts. The chain carries TRBV7-2 and TRBJ2-5; the D is unclear. The V end was cut by 2 bases, the J end by 7 bases, with 14 bases between. CDR1 is SGHTA and CDR2 is FQGNSA in the germline V gene. This CDR3 is built from 14 residues. The CDR3 loop reads CASSLSAVPGTQYF. CDR3 nucleotides: TGTGCCAGCAGCTTATCGGCCGTCCCCGGGACCCAGTACTTC.

Only a few counts were recorded for this clonotype. The chain is built from TRBV4-3 and TRBJ2-3; weak D call: TRBD2 (5 bases). This CDR3 contains 15 residues. Trimming stripped 3 bases from V and 0 bases from J, with 10 bases between. The germline V gene encodes CDR1 LGHNA and CDR2 YSLEER. Here the CDR3 reads CASSQGADSTDTQYF. The CDR3 nucleotides are TGCGCCAGCAGCCAGGGAGCAGATAGCACAGATACGCAGTATTTT.

This clonotype is labeled medium-sized. V is TRBV5-1 and J is TRBJ1-5; D is uncertain. Germline V gene data show CDR1 as SGHRS and CDR2 as YFSETQ. Trimming pared 8 bases from V and 4 bases from J, leaving 13 bases between. This CDR3 is built from 13 residues. CDR3 coding DNA: TGCGCCAGTCGCCATTCGGAAAATCAGCCCCAGCATTTT. Its protein is CASRHSENQPQHF.

In its sample, this clonotype was seen many times. One junction end does not reproduce the germline sequence, and a read error may be involved. The genes are TRBV7-2 and TRBJ2-1; TRBD2 agrees at 11 bases. This CDR3 has 14 residues. Germline V gene data show CDR1 as SGHTA and CDR2 as FQGNSA. CDR3 nucleotide sequence: TGTGCCAGCACCTTAGCGGGGGGGGAGAATGGGCAGTTCTTC. Protein sequence: CASTLAGGENGQFF.

This clonotype showed up just a few times. This sequence joins TRBV18 and TRBJ2-3; no clear D. There are 12 residues in the CDR3. V was pared by 3 bases and J by 5 bases, with 6 bases between. CDR1 is KGHSH, CDR2 LQKENI, per germline. The CDR3 DNA reads as TGTGCCAGCTCACCCGGTGGAGATACGCAGTATTTT. Amino acids: CASSPGGDTQYF.

This clonotype showed up many times. This rearrangement joins TRBV20-1 to TRBJ1-1; tentatively, D is TRBD1 (5 bases). This CDR3 is 14 amino acids long. Per germline, CDR1 DFQATT and CDR2 SNEGSKA (reference sequence). The V and J ends lost 6 bases and 3 bases respectively, with 17 bases between them. The CDR3 DNA follows: TGCAGTGCCAACTTCGAGGGGTCCGACACTGAAGCTTTCTTT. It yields the protein CSANFEGSDTEAFF.

This clonotype is medium-sized (0.01 to 0.1%). This chain uses TRBV6-5 with TRBJ2-3; no definite D call. The length of the CDR3 is 13 residues. The V end was cut by 0 bases, the J end by 6 bases, with 7 bases between. Germline CDR1 and CDR2: MNHEY and SVGAGI. Here the CDR3 DNA reads TGTGCCAGCAGTTACTCACCGCTGGATACGCAGTATTTT. Amino acids: CASSYSPLDTQYF.

This clonotype was counted at least ten times. V and J are TRBV7-2 and TRBJ2-1, with D perhaps matching TRBD1 (5 bases). The CDR3 runs to 16 residues. V lost 2 bases and J 0 bases, leaving 11 bases between the germline ends. Germline V gene lookup returns CDR1 SGHTA and CDR2 FQGNSA. Here the CDR3 reads CASSLRGPSSYNEQFF. The CDR3 bases are TGTGCCAGCAGCTTAAGGGGCCCAAGCTCCTACAATGAGCAGTTCTTC.

This clonotype has a count of ten or more. The chain employs TRBV14 and TRBJ1-2; D call uncertain. Germline lookup yields CDR1 SGHDN and CDR2 FVKESK. This CDR3 comprises 15 residues. The V and J ends lost 0 bases and 4 bases respectively, with 12 bases between them. CDR3 loop: CASSQDFSGTYGYTF. CDR3 in DNA: TGTGCCAGCAGCCAAGATTTTTCAGGAACCTATGGCTACACCTTC.

This clonotype was detected ten times or more. CDR3 nucleotides: TGCAGTGCTAGAGGACGGAGTAACTATGGCTACACCTTC. Its protein product is CSARGRSNYGYTF. The chain couples TRBV20-1 to TRBJ1-2; D is unresolved. Germline lookup yields CDR1 DFQATT and CDR2 SNEGSKA (reference sequence). With 1 base removed from V and 1 base from J, the gap between germline ends came to 7 bases. The CDR3 extends over 13 amino acids.

This clonotype was picked up many times. This chain connects TRBV3-1 to TRBJ2-2; 7 bases are a match to TRBD1. The CDR3 sequence is 16 residues long. Germline CDR1 reads LGHDT; CDR2 reads YNNKEL (reference sequence). Losses at the gene ends were 1 base for V and 5 bases for J; bases not matched to a gene: 7. The CDR3 nucleotides are TGTGCCAGCAGCCAAGGAGGTTTGACAGGGACCGGGGAGCTGTTTTTT. It specifies CASSQGGLTGTGELFF.

This clonotype occurred many times. The V gene is TRBV28, the J gene TRBJ1-1, with a tentative D call TRBD1 (5 bases). CDR3 length: 13 amino acids. Germline-derived CDR1 and CDR2 are MDHEN and SYDVKM. V dropped 7 bases and J dropped 11 bases, with 20 bases sitting between them. CDR3 in DNA: TGTGCCAGCACTCGGGTGTTGGGGCTTAGGGCTTTCTTT. Protein sequence: CASTRVLGLRAFF.

This clonotype showed up many times. The V gene is TRBV5-1, the J gene TRBJ2-5, with D possibly being TRBD1 (5 bases). Trimming removed 1 base from V and 5 bases from J, with 18 bases in between. The germline V gene has CDR1 SGHRS and CDR2 YFSETQ. The CDR3 runs 16 residues. The CDR3 region is CASSLNPASRQETQYF. Written as DNA, the CDR3 is TGCGCCAGCAGCTTGAATCCGGCATCCAGACAGGAGACCCAGTACTTC.